The entry that follows covers one T cell receptor beta chain sequence. The target antigen is unknown. The authors ran a second PCR of roughly 6 to 12 cycles using a sample-barcoded 5' primer and a J-beta primer mix. One entry per CDR3 protein, called by TCRdb with MiXCR from the 5' RACE reads. The data hold some 1.5 million distinct CDR3 sequences, with over 25% observed a single time. These data originate in a study of blood T cells in healthy people across ages. General observations from the study: Samples with more naive T cells showed higher observed beta diversity. Long-lived donors exceeded aged donors in naive CD4+ cells and diversity.

CDR1 and CDR2 from the germline V gene are SGHNT and YENEEA. The CDR3 consists of 17 residues. V lost 4 bases, J lost 1 base, and 9 bases stayed unmatched. The chain carries TRBV11-3 and TRBJ2-2; 7 bases map to TRBD2. The specimen was blood. The receptor comes from a woman aged 30 to 39 in good health. CDR3 DNA sequence: TGTGCCAGCAGCTCGTCGTATGGGGGGGTGAACACCGGGGAGCTGTTTTTT. As protein: CASSSSYGGVNTGELFF. The whole variable domain, filled in from reference TRBV11-3 and TRBJ2-2, reads EAGVVQSPRYKIIEKKQPVAFWCNPISGHNTLYWYLQNLGQGPELLIRYENEEAVDDSQLPKDRFSAERLKGVDSTLKIQPAELGDSAVYLCASSSSYGGVNTGELFFGEGSRLTVL.